This T cell receptor beta chain was documented in a study of PD-L1 blockade in urothelial cancer. The CDR3 consists of 12 residues. V was clipped by 4 bases and J by 7 bases, with 13 bases between them. Germline CDR1 and CDR2: GTSNPN and SVGIG (reference sequence). Sample time point: pretreatment peripheral blood. The method was immunoSEQ multiplex PCR; TCRdb's version includes in-frame clones alone and lacks a portion of them. This table holds 45,000 or so clones, around nine tenths found once. This TCR derives from a donor older than 35 with urothelial cancer. The chain couples TRBV30 to TRBJ1-2; D might be TRBD1 (6 bases). The sample consisted of PBMCs, taken around atezolizumab (anti-PD-L1) treatment. The CDR3: CAWTRDTVGYTF. The CDR3, as DNA: TGTGCCTGGACTCGGGACACTGTTGGCTACACCTTC.